The 27 T cell receptor beta chains below all came from one sample that was sequenced in a study of breast tumors, draining lymph nodes, adjacent tissues. TCRdb passed the multiplex PCR reads through MiXCR, listing each CDR3 protein once. Of over 200,000 distinct CDR3 sequences in the sample, about a third were seen once. The lymph nodes were axillary draining lymph nodes from breast cancer patients. The sequenced material came from axillary lymph node tissue. The receptors shown here come from a female donor with breast cancer. Some clones in this sample may be carry-over from other donors' samples.

This clonotype has ten or more counts. The genes are TRBV24-1 and TRBJ1-4, with D hard to call. The germline gives CDR1 KGHDR, CDR2 SFDVKD. The CDR3 is 13 amino acids. Trimming shortened V by 9 bases and J by 5 bases, and 12 bases separated the two germline ends. The CDR3 DNA reads as TGTGCCACCGCTACGGGCCCGAATGAAAAACTGTTTTTT. The encoded protein is CATATGPNEKLFF.

The CDR3 DNA reads as TGTGCCAGCAGCTTACTAAGACTAGCGGTGAGGACCGGGGAGCTGTTTTTT. Protein product: CASSLLRLAVRTGELFF. V and J are TRBV7-8 and TRBJ2-2, with 9 positions matching TRBD2. Germline values: CDR1 SGHVS, CDR2 FQNEAQ. The CDR3 runs 17 residues. J lost 5 bases, V lost 2 bases, and 9 bases had no gene match.

This clonotype was seen repeatedly, ten times or more. V is TRBV29-1 and J is TRBJ2-2, with a weak D call TRBD1 (6 bases). This CDR3 spans 15 amino acids. The ends were cut back, 4 bases at V and 2 bases at J, with 14 bases in the middle. Germline V gene sequence: CDR1 SQVTM, CDR2 ANQGSEA. The CDR3 region is CSVARGQTNTGELFF. CDR3 sequence (DNA): TGCAGCGTTGCACGTGGACAGACTAACACCGGGGAGCTGTTTTTT.

This clonotype was counted a few times. This sequence may be a read error, since a much larger clone differs from it by one base. The chain carries TRBV20-1 and TRBJ2-1; 7 bases are a match to TRBD2. The CDR3 is 17 residues long. Germline CDR1 is DFQATT and CDR2 is SNEGSKA (reference sequence). V shed 6 bases, J shed 5 bases, and the junction held 19 bases outside the gene matches. This CDR3 reads CSATLRSGTTRDNEQFF. The CDR3, as DNA: TGCAGTGCAACTTTGAGGTCCGGGACTACCCGTGACAATGAGCAGTTCTTC.

In its sample, this clonotype was seen many times. CDR3 bases: TGTGCCAGCAGCGTATCCGGGACTAGCGCACAAGGACGCAACTACAATGAGCAGTTCTTC. This sequence encodes CASSVSGTSAQGRNYNEQFF. The rearrangement uses TRBV9 and TRBJ2-1; TRBD2 agrees at 10 bases. The germline CDR1 and CDR2 sequences are SGDLS and YYNGEE. The CDR3 runs 20 residues. V lost 1 base and J lost 3; bases outside the gene matches: 16.

This clonotype was counted ten times or more. The chain's CDR3 is CASSVGLAGDLSGELFF. The CDR3 region has the DNA TGTGCCAGCAGCGTAGGCCTAGCGGGAGACTTGTCCGGGGAGCTGTTTTTT. The chain couples TRBV9 to TRBJ2-2; the match to TRBD2 covers 10 bases. The trim removed 0 bases at V and 6 bases at J, leaving 8 bases unmatched. From germline, CDR1 is SGDLS and CDR2 YYNGEE. The CDR3 loop spans 17 amino acids. Combining the CDR3 with reference TRBV9 and TRBJ2-2 gives the whole variable domain DSGVTQTPKHLITATGQRVTLRCSPRSGDLSVYWYQQSLDQGLQFLIQYYNGEERAKGNILERFSAQQFPDLHSELNLSSLELGDSALYFCASSVGLAGDLSGELFFGEGSRLTVL.

The CDR3 loop reads CASSEAPRGGSSAFF. The DNA for the CDR3 is TGTGCCAGCAGTGAAGCCCCGCGGGGGGGGAGCTCGGCTTTCTTT. The chain links TRBV2 to TRBJ1-1, with a weak D call TRBD1 (5 bases). The germline V gene has CDR1 SNHLY and CDR2 FYNNEI. The CDR3 has 15 amino acids. Trimming pared 0 bases from V and 11 bases from J, leaving 19 bases between.

This clonotype has only a few counts. The V gene is TRBV6-5, the J gene TRBJ1-1, with no clear D. CDR1 is MNHEY, CDR2 SVGAGI, per germline. Trimming pared 7 bases from V and 3 bases from J, leaving 15 bases between. The CDR3 has 14 amino acids. CDR3 in amino acids: CASIYSRGDTEAFF. In nucleotides, the CDR3 is TGTGCCAGCATATATTCCCGTGGGGACACTGAAGCTTTCTTT.

In this sample, this clonotype turned up a few times. The rearrangement uses TRBV5-4 and TRBJ1-1; D possibly corresponds to TRBD1 (6 bases). CDR1 is SGHNT and CDR2 is YYREEE in the germline V gene (reference sequence). The CDR3 has 12 amino acids. Trimming stripped 5 bases from V and 6 bases from J, with 11 bases between. The CDR3 coding sequence is TGTGCCAGCAGGAGGGGGGAGGCTGAAGCTTTCTTT. It yields the protein CASRRGEAEAFF.

This clonotype appeared a few times. Since a much larger clone is just one base distant, this may be a read error. The chain employs TRBV11-2 and TRBJ2-1; D is unclear. CDR1 and CDR2 (germline): SGHAT, FQNNGV. The CDR3 has 11 residues. In nucleotides, the CDR3 is TGTGCCAGCAGCTCCCAGGCTGAGCCGTTCTTC. This translates into CASSSQAEPFF.

This clonotype was observed many times. The rearrangement links TRBV6-5 to TRBJ2-7; D is possibly TRBD2 (5 bases). Trimming took 7 bases from V and 2 from J, leaving 12 bases between them. The germline gives CDR1 MNHEY, CDR2 SVGAGI. This CDR3 is built from 13 residues. The CDR3 bases are TGTGCCAGCAATGGTGCGGGCACCTACGAGCAGTACTTC. It translates to CASNGAGTYEQYF.

Ten or more counts support this clonotype. The chain has TRBV4-1 and TRBJ2-5; 8 bases line up with TRBD1. The CDR3 loop spans 15 amino acids. The V segment lost 1 base and the J segment 6 bases; nucleotides outside the gene matches: 7. Per germline, CDR1 MGHRA and CDR2 YSYEKL. In nucleotides, the CDR3 is TGCGCCAGCAGCCAAGTTCCAGGGGGCATAAAGACCCAGTACTTC. As protein: CASSQVPGGIKTQYF.

The chain is built from TRBV7-2 and TRBJ2-1; TRBD1 is a possible D gene (6 bases). Germline-derived CDR1 and CDR2 are SGHTA and FQGNSA. The length of the CDR3 is 16 residues. The germline V and J ends were trimmed by 5 bases and 0 bases, with 14 bases remaining between them. The CDR3 bases are TGTGCCAGCAGCCCCGTGGGGGCCAGCTCCTACAATGAGCAGTTCTTC. It codes for CASSPVGASSYNEQFF.

This clonotype was seen repeatedly, ten times or more. This chain uses TRBV12-3 or TRBV12-4 with TRBJ2-4, with no clear D. The germline V and J ends were trimmed by 6 bases and 0 bases, with 6 bases remaining between them. The CDR3 loop spans 13 amino acids. CDR3 residues: CASRELAKNIQYF. The CDR3, as DNA: TGTGCCAGCAGGGAACTAGCCAAAAACATTCAGTACTTC.

This clonotype turned up a few times. The J gene is TRBJ2-3, the V gene TRBV27, with 7 bases lining up with TRBD2. The length of the CDR3 is 15 residues. Germline-derived CDR1 and CDR2 are MNHEY and SMNVEV (reference sequence). With 4 bases clipped from V and 2 bases from J, the junction kept 6 bases outside the gene matches. The CDR3 DNA sequence: TGTGCCAGCAGTTACCTAGCGGATGCCACAGATACGCAGTATTTT. This translates into CASSYLADATDTQYF.

V gene TRBV5-1 combines with J gene TRBJ2-3, with TRBD2 identical over 11 bases. This CDR3 region has 20 residues. Unmatched junction bases numbered 17, after V lost 3 bases and J lost 2 bases. Germline V gene sequence: CDR1 SGHRS, CDR2 YFSETQ. CDR3 region: CASSYTPLSGGGGSTDTQYF. CDR3 coding DNA: TGCGCCAGCAGCTACACCCCCCTTAGCGGGGGGGGGGGATCCACAGATACGCAGTATTTT.

On this clonotype: A much larger clone is a single base away; this may be a read error. The J gene is TRBJ1-2, the V gene TRBV11-3; D unresolved. CDR1 is SGHNT and CDR2 is YENEEA in the germline V gene. CDR3 size: 14 residues. The V and J ends lost 5 bases and 4 bases respectively, with 14 bases between them. CDR3 DNA sequence: TGTGCCAGCAGCCCACGAGGGCCCACCTATGGCTACACCTTC. Translated: CASSPRGPTYGYTF.

In regard to this clonotype: A read error is possible here, since a much larger clone lies one base away. The genes are TRBV5-1 and TRBJ2-7; the D is unclear. This CDR3 has 12 residues. Germline V gene lookup returns CDR1 SGHRS and CDR2 YFSETQ. CDR3 coding DNA: TGCGCCAGCAGCTGGGGTTCCTACGAGCACTACTTC. This translates into CASSWGSYEHYF. Looking up the rest from reference TRBV5-1 and TRBJ2-7 gives the full variable domain: KAGVTQTPRYLIKTRGQQVTLSCSPISGHRSVSWYQQTPGQGLQFLFEYFSETQRNKGNFPGRFSGRQFSNSRSEMNVSTLELGDSALYLCASSWGSYEHYFGPGTRLTVT.

This clonotype was observed a handful of times. A single base separates this from a much larger clone, so it may be a read error. The conserved closing phenylalanine or tryptophan is absent in this CDR3, likely reflecting a read error. The chain uses TRBV7-9 and TRBJ2-7; 12 positions match TRBD2. The CDR3 consists of 14 residues. The germline V gene encodes CDR1 SEHNR and CDR2 FQNEAQ (reference sequence). V lost 1 base, J lost 6 bases, and 1 base stayed unmatched. The CDR3: CASSLGLAGAEQYL. The CDR3 DNA reads as TGTGCCAGCAGCTTAGGACTAGCGGGAGCCGAGCAGTACCTC.

The V gene is TRBV12-3 or TRBV12-4, the J gene TRBJ2-1, with D possibly matching TRBD1 (5 bases). The CDR3 loop spans 14 amino acids. V was clipped by 4 bases and J by 4 bases, with 11 bases between them. This CDR3 is CASSCRVNYNEQFF. In nucleotides, the CDR3 is TGTGCCAGCAGTTGCAGGGTGAATTACAATGAGCAGTTCTTC.

In regard to this clonotype: A much larger clone sits a single nucleotide away, making a read error possible. The chain couples TRBV20-1 to TRBJ2-3; 8 nucleotides align to TRBD2. The V gene's germline CDR1 is DFQATT and CDR2 SNEGSKA (reference sequence). The CDR3 loop spans 17 amino acids. This chain's CDR3 is CRALSAGVGTSTDTQYF. CDR3 DNA sequence: TGCCGTGCTCTCTCAGCGGGAGTAGGCACTAGCACAGATACGCAGTATTTT.

CDR3 sequence: CASSGDGDNYEQYF. The CDR3, as DNA: TGTGCCAGCAGCGGGGACGGGGATAACTACGAGCAGTACTTC. The rearrangement links TRBV9 to TRBJ2-7; either TRBD1 or TRBD2 may supply D (5 bases each). The V end was cut by 3 bases, the J end by 3 bases, with 13 bases between. Germline V CDR1 and CDR2: SGDLS, YYNGEE. This CDR3 is 14 amino acids long.

This clonotype was counted ten times or more. The V gene is TRBV19, the J gene TRBJ2-7; 7 bases map to TRBD1. In germline, CDR1 is LNHDA, CDR2 SQIVND (reference sequence). CDR3 length: 13 residues. V shed 5 bases, J shed 2 bases, and the junction held 3 bases outside the gene matches. The CDR3: CASSRQGPYEQYF. The DNA for the CDR3 is TGTGCCAGTAGTCGACAGGGCCCCTACGAGCAGTACTTC.

This chain connects TRBV6-1 to TRBJ1-1, with 8 positions matching TRBD1. Trimming cost V 4 bases and J 5 bases; bases outside gene matches: 3. This CDR3 contains 13 residues. Per the germline V gene, CDR1 is MNHNS and CDR2 is SASEGT. The CDR3 spells CASSAGQGTEAFF. For the CDR3, the DNA is TGTGCCAGCAGTGCAGGACAGGGTACTGAAGCTTTCTTT.

In the case of this clonotype: A much bigger clone sits one base away, suggesting this may be a read error. The chain combines TRBV20-1 with TRBJ2-4, with D possibly being TRBD2 (5 bases). Per germline, CDR1 DFQATT and CDR2 SNEGSKA (reference sequence). CDR3 length: 15 amino acids. In DNA, the CDR3 is TGCGGTGCTAGAGCGGATCTTGGAGCCAAAAACATTCAGTACTTC. Translating it yields CGARADLGAKNIQYF.

About this clonotype: The junction and the germline gene differ at one end; a read error may be behind it. V usage is TRBV11-3 and J usage is TRBJ2-2, with 7 bases identical to TRBD2. CDR1 is SGHNT and CDR2 is YENEEA in the germline V gene. There are 15 residues in the CDR3. CDR3 coding DNA: TGTGCCAGCAGCTTAGGACTAGCCTCCACCGGGGGGCTGTTTTTT. Its translation: CASSLGLASTGGLFF.

The V call is TRBV5-1, the J call TRBJ2-1, with 14 bases matching TRBD2. V shed 4 bases and J 2 bases; nucleotides not matched to a gene: 2. From germline, CDR1 is SGHRS and CDR2 YFSETQ. The length of the CDR3 is 16 residues. The CDR3 DNA follows: TGCGCCAGCAGCCCGACTAGCGGGGGGGCCTACAATGAGCAGTTCTTC. Translation: CASSPTSGGAYNEQFF.